This TCR beta chain was profiled in a study of beta chain features in type 1 diabetes. In the study overall: Sorted cells from all samples, numbering about 98 million, were examined.

Every isolated RNA sample was fully reverse transcribed, so sequencing captured expressed TCRB transcripts. This table comes from immunoSEQ multiplex PCR, and its TCRdb copy is limited to in-frame clones, with some not included. The top ten hold 0.3% to 0.35% of the sample, which has over 20,000 clones, about 49% seen once. The CDR3 contains 15 residues. From germline, CDR1 is MDHEN and CDR2 SYDVKM. Trimming took 7 bases from V and 3 from J, leaving 17 bases between them. Study-wide points: Patients with Type 1 diabetes showed moderately but significantly shorter TCRB CDR3s in all four CD4+ subsets. Whether HLA type affects TCRB rearrangement stayed undetermined in the present work. TCRB repertoires of naive, central memory and Treg cells appeared more similar among patients than among healthy donors.

As to this clone: The antigen remains undetermined.

A CD45RO/CCR7/CD25/CD127/CD95/CD27 panel sorted naive, central memory, regulatory and stem cell-like memory CD4+ cells. V gene TRBV28 combines with J gene TRBJ2-3; D is possibly TRBD2 (5 bases). The receptor was isolated from a man younger than 40 with type 1 diabetes. Material for sequencing was stem cell memory CD4+ T cells from blood. CDR3 residues: CASTHRGKGTDTQYF. DNA of the CDR3: TGTGCCAGCACCCATCGAGGGAAAGGAACAGATACGCAGTATTTT. The full variable domain, its missing parts supplied by reference TRBV28 and TRBJ2-3, is DVKVTQSSRYLVKRTGEKVFLECVQDMDHENMFWYRQDPGLGLRLIYFSYDVKMKEKGDIPEGYSVSREKKERFSLILESASTNQTSMYLCASTHRGKGTDTQYFGPGTRLTVL.